Below are 13 T cell receptor beta chains sequenced from a single sample in a study of technical replicates of blood from a handful of donors. The repertoire was sequenced with immunoSEQ multiplex PCR; TCRdb's copy has only in-frame clones and lacks some. The data hold about 67,000 clones, with under 98% observed a single time. The sequenced sample was T cells isolated from PBMCs. All receptors derive from a human donor in good health.

The rearrangement joins TRBV19 to TRBJ1-1; D perhaps matches TRBD1 (5 bases). CDR1 LNHDA and CDR2 SQIVND come from the germline V gene (reference sequence). The CDR3 spans 14 residues. Trimming took 5 bases from V and 3 from J, leaving 13 bases between them. CDR3: CASSPWDFYTEAFF. DNA for the CDR3: TGTGCCAGTAGTCCTTGGGACTTCTACACTGAAGCTTTCTTT.

The chain links TRBV30 to TRBJ2-7, with a tentative D call TRBD2 (5 bases). Germline lookup yields CDR1 GTSNPN and CDR2 SVGIG (reference sequence). This CDR3 spans 12 amino acids. Deletions cut 2 bases from V and 4 bases from J, with 9 bases between. CDR3 protein: CAWSLLVYEQYF. For the CDR3, the DNA is TGTGCCTGGAGTCTACTAGTATACGAGCAGTACTTC.

The gene calls are TRBV28 and TRBJ2-3; TRBD1 is a possible D gene (6 bases). This CDR3 is built from 17 residues. Germline-derived CDR1 and CDR2 are MDHEN and SYDVKM. V was shortened by 8 bases and J by 3 bases, with 24 bases between the two germline ends. CDR3 amino acids: CASEKKRTDKKTDTQYF. As DNA, the CDR3 is TGTGCCAGCGAGAAAAAACGGACAGACAAAAAGACAGATACGCAGTATTTT. Combining the CDR3 with reference TRBV28 and TRBJ2-3 gives the whole variable domain DVKVTQSSRYLVKRTGEKVFLECVQDMDHENMFWYRQDPGLGLRLIYFSYDVKMKEKGDIPEGYSVSREKKERFSLILESASTNQTSMYLCASEKKRTDKKTDTQYFGPGTRLTVL.

The chain has TRBV7-6 and TRBJ2-3; maybe TRBD2 (6 bases). The CDR3 spans 17 residues. Germline V gene sequence: CDR1 SGHVS, CDR2 FNYEAQ. Trimming shortened V by 5 bases and J by 3 bases, and 21 bases separated the two germline ends. DNA of the CDR3: TGTGCCAGCAGCCTAGGGGCCGGAGGGCCGGGTACAGATACGCAGTATTTT. Translated, it gives CASSLGAGGPGTDTQYF.

The rearrangement uses TRBV28 and TRBJ2-7; 8 nucleotides agree with TRBD2. Looked up from germline, CDR1 is MDHEN and CDR2 is SYDVKM. The CDR3 length is 14 residues. V shed 7 bases and J 2 bases; nucleotides not matched to a gene: 7. The CDR3 sequence: CASTWLAGPYEQYF. CDR3 sequence (DNA): TGTGCCAGCACGTGGCTAGCGGGTCCCTACGAGCAGTACTTC.

V usage is TRBV5-6 and J usage is TRBJ2-7; TRBD1 might be the D (6 bases). V gave up 4 bases and J gave up 0 bases, with 11 bases separating them. CDR3 size: 14 residues. The germline V gene has CDR1 SGHDT and CDR2 YYEEEE. The CDR3: CASSTGSSSYEQYF. DNA for the CDR3: TGTGCCAGCAGCACAGGGTCGAGCTCCTACGAGCAGTACTTC.

The chain carries TRBV7-9 and TRBJ2-4, with D maybe TRBD2 (5 bases). The germline V and J ends were trimmed by 6 bases and 14 bases, with 20 bases remaining between them. This CDR3 is 13 amino acids long. In germline, CDR1 is SEHNR, CDR2 FQNEAQ (reference sequence). The CDR3 reads CASSASAGGIEYF. As DNA, the CDR3 is TGTGCCAGCAGTGCTAGTGCGGGTGGTATTGAGTACTTC.

The rearrangement uses TRBV28 and TRBJ2-7; maybe TRBD1 (5 bases). V was pared by 10 bases and J by 5 bases, with 18 bases between. The CDR3 spans 13 residues. From germline, CDR1 is MDHEN and CDR2 SYDVKM. CDR3 amino acids: CATLSGSLNEQYF. CDR3 sequence (DNA): TGTGCCACCCTGTCAGGGTCCTTAAACGAGCAGTACTTC.

The CDR3, as DNA: TGTGCCAGCAGCGATCGACTAGCGGGACGTAGCGAGCAGTACTTC. It is translated as CASSDRLAGRSEQYF. This chain links TRBV27 with TRBJ2-7, with 11 bases that match TRBD2. This CDR3 spans 15 amino acids. V dropped 6 bases and J dropped 6; count of bases not matched to a gene: 10. In germline, CDR1 is MNHEY, CDR2 SMNVEV (reference sequence).

This sequence joins TRBV6-5 and TRBJ2-5, with D possibly TRBD2 on 5 matching bases. CDR3 length: 14 residues. CDR1 and CDR2 from the germline V gene are MNHEY and SVGAGI. The ends were cut back, 1 base at V and 3 bases at J, with 9 bases in the middle. CDR3 nucleotide sequence: TGTGCCAGCAGTTACTTGTTGGGAGAAGAGACCCAGTACTTC. Residues: CASSYLLGEETQYF.

This chain uses TRBV9 with TRBJ2-2; TRBD2 might be the D (6 bases). CDR3 length: 17 residues. V lost 3 bases and J lost 0, with 15 bases in between. Germline V gene data show CDR1 as SGDLS and CDR2 as YYNGEE. The CDR3 sequence is CASSEPFGTANTGELFF. In DNA form, the CDR3 reads TGTGCCAGCAGCGAACCATTCGGGACTGCGAACACCGGGGAGCTGTTTTTT.

The rearrangement uses TRBV19 and TRBJ2-7, with a possible D match to TRBD2 (6 bases). Germline-derived CDR1 and CDR2 are LNHDA and SQIVND (reference sequence). The germline V and J ends were trimmed by 6 bases and 5 bases, with 14 bases remaining between them. The CDR3 spans 13 residues. The CDR3 loop reads CASSWGGSNEQYF. The CDR3 DNA follows: TGTGCCAGTAGCTGGGGAGGTAGTAACGAGCAGTACTTC.

The genes are TRBV29-1 and TRBJ2-3, with D tentatively TRBD2 (7 bases). V was shortened by 3 bases and J by 2 bases, with 18 bases between the two germline ends. CDR1 SQVTM and CDR2 ANQGSEA come from the germline V gene. The length of the CDR3 is 16 residues. The CDR3 loop is CSVDGKGEGPTDTQYF. CDR3 sequence (DNA): TGCAGCGTTGATGGCAAGGGGGAGGGCCCCACAGATACGCAGTATTTT.